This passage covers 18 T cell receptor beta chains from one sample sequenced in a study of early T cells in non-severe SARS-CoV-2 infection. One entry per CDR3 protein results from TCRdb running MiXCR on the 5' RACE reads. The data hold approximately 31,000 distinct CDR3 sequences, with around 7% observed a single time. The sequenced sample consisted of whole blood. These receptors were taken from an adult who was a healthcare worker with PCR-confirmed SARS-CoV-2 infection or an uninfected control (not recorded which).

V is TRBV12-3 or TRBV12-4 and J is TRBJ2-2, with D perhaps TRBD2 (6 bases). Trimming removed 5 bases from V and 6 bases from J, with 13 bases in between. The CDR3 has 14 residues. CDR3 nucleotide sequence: TGTGCCAGCAGTATCGCCGGACTATCCGGGGAGCTGTTTTTT. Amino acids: CASSIAGLSGELFF.

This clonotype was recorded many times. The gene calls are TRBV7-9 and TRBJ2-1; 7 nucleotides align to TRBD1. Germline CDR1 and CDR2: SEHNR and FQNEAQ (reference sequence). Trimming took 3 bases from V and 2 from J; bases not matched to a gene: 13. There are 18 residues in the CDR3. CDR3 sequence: CASSFRGTLALTYNEQFF. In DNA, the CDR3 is TGTGCCAGCAGCTTCAGGGGGACGCTGGCCTTAACCTACAATGAGCAGTTCTTC.

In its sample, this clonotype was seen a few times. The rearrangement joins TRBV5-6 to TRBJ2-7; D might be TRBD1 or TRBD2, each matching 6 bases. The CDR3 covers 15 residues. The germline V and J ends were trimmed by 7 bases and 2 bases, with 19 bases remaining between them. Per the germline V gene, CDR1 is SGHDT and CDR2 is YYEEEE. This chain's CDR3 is CASRGPMQGPYEQYF. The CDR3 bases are TGTGCCAGCCGGGGGCCCATGCAGGGACCCTACGAGCAGTACTTC.

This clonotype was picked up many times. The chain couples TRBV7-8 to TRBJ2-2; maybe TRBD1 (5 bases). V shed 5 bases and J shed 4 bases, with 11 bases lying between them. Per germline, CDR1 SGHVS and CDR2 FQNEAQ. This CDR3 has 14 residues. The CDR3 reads CASSGEGVTGELFF. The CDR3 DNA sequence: TGTGCCAGCAGCGGAGAAGGGGTCACCGGGGAGCTGTTTTTT.

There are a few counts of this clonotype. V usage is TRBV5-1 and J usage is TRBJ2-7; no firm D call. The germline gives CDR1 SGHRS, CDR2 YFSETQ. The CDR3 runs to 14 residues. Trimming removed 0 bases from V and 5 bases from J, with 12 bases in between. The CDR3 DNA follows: TGCGCCAGCAGCTTGGCCGGACCCGGTGACGAGCAGTACTTC. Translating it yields CASSLAGPGDEQYF.

The CDR3 DNA sequence: TGTGCCAGCAGCTTAGCACTAGCGGGAAACGAGCAGTACTTC. Amino acid sequence: CASSLALAGNEQYF. The chain recombines TRBV7-9 with TRBJ2-7; 10 bases match TRBD2. Germline-derived CDR1 and CDR2 are SEHNR and FQNEAQ (reference sequence). The CDR3 totals 14 residues. The V segment lost 0 bases and the J segment 5 bases; nucleotides outside the gene matches: 1.

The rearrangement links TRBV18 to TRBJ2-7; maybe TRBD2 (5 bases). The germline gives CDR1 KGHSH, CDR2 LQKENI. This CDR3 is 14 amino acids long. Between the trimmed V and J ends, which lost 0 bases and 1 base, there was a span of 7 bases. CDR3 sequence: CASSPPDSSYEQYF. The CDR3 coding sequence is TGTGCCAGCTCACCACCGGACTCATCCTACGAGCAGTACTTC.

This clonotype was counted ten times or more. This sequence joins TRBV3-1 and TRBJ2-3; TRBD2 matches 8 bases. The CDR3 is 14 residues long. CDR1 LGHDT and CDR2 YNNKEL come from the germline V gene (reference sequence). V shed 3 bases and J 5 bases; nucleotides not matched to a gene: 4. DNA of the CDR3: TGTGCCAGCAGCCAGGGGCTAGCGGGAGATACGCAGTATTTT. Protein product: CASSQGLAGDTQYF.

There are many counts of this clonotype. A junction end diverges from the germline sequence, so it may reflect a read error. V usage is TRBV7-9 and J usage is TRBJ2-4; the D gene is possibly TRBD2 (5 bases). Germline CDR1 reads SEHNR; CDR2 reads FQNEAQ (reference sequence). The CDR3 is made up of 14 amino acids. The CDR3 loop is CASSLANPDFHRDF. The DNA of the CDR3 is TGTGCCAGCAGCTTAGCTAACCCGGACTTTCATCGGGACTTC.

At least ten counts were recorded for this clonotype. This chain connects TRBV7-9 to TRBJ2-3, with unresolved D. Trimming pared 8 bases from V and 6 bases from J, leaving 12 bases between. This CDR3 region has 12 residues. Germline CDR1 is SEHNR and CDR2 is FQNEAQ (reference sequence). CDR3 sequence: CASGSYGDTQYF. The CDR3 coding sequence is TGTGCCAGCGGGTCGTATGGCGATACGCAGTATTTT.

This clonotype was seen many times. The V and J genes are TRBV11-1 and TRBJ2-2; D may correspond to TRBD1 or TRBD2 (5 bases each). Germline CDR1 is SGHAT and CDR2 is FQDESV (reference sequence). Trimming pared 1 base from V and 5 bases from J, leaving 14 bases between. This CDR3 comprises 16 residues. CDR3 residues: CASSLGRSGGTGELFF. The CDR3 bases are TGTGCCAGCAGCTTAGGCCGGTCTGGGGGTACCGGGGAGCTGTTTTTT.

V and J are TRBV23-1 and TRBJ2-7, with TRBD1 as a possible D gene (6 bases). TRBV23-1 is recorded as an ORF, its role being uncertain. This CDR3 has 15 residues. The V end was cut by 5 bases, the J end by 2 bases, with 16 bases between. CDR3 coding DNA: TGCGCCAGCAGTAAAGAGACAGGAGCCCCCTACGAGCAGTACTTC. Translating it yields CASSKETGAPYEQYF.

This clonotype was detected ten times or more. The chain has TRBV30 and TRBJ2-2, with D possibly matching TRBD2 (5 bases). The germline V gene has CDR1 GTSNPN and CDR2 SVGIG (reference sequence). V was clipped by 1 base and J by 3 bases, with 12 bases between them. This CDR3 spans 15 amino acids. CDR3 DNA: TGTGCCTGGAGTGAGCCCCGCGGGTACACCGGGGAGCTGTTTTTT. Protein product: CAWSEPRGYTGELFF.

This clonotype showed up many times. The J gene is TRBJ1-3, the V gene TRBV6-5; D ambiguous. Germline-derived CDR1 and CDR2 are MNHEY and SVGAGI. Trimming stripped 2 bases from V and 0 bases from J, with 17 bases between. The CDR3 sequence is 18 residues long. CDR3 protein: CASSYRPEQSSSGNTIYF. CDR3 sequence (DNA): TGTGCCAGCAGTTACCGTCCAGAGCAGTCAAGCTCTGGAAACACCATATATTTT.

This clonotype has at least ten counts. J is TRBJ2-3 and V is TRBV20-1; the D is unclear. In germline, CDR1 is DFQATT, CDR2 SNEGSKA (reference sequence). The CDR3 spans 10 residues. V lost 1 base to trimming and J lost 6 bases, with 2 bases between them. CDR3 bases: TGCAGTGCTAGAGCGGATACGCAGTATTTT. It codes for CSARADTQYF.

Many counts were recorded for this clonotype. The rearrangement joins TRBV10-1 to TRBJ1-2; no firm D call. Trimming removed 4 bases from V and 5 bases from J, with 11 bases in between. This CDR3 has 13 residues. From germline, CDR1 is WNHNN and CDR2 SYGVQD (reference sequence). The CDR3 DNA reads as TGCGCCAGCAGTGTCAGGCCAGATTATGGCTACACCTTC. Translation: CASSVRPDYGYTF.

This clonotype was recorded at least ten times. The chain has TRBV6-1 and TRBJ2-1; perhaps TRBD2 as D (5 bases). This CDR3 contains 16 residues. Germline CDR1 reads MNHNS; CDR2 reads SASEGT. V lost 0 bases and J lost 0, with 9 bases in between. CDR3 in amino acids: CASSEAKGSSYNEQFF. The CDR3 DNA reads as TGTGCCAGCAGTGAAGCGAAAGGGAGCTCCTACAATGAGCAGTTCTTC.

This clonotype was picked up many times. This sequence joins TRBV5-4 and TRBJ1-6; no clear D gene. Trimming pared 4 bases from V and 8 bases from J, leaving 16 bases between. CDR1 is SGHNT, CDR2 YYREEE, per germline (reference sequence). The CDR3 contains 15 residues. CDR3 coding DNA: TGTGCCAGCAGCCCCTCGACAAGAACGGATTCACCCCTCCACTTT. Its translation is CASSPSTRTDSPLHF.